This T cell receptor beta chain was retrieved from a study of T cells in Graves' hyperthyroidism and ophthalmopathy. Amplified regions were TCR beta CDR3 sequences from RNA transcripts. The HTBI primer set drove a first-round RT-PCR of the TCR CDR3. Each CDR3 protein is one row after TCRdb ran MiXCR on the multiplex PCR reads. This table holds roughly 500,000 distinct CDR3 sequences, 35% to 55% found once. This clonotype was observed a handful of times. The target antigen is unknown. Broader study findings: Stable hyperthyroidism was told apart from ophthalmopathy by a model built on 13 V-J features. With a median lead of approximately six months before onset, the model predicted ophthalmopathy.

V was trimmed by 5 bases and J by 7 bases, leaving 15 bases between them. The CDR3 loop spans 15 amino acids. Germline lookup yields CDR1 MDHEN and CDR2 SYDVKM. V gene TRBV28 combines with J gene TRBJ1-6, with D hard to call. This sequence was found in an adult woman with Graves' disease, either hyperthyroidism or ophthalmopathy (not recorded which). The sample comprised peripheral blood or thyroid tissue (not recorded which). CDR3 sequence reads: CASSPPGRLNSPLHF. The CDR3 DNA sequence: TGTGCCAGCAGTCCTCCCGGGAGACTAAATTCACCCCTCCACTTT.